This TCR beta chain was captured in a study of regulatory T cells in long-lasting Graves disease. Study-wide results and limits: Persistent disease preferred TRBV28, TRBJ1-2 and TRBJ2-5; new disease, TRBV20-1 and TRBJ2-1.

Libraries of TCR beta came from iRepertoire HTBI primers plus Arm-PCR of CDR3 regions. In the source study's methods: Identification across samples found approximately 60 TRBV and some 13 TRBJ segments. One entry per CDR3 protein results from TCRdb running MiXCR on the multiplex PCR reads. These V and J calls rely on TCRdb rather than the paper's analysis. The table records approximately 400,000 distinct CDR3 sequences, about a quarter of them present only once. This clonotype was seen once. Its cognate antigen is unknown. Being one base from a much bigger clone, this may be a read error. Likely a read error: the CDR3 ends without its conserved phenylalanine or tryptophan. Time point meaning: persistent/refractory GD, antithyroid drugs over 5 years with positive TRAb. The TCR library was prepared using RNA isolated from PBMCs. V gave up 4 bases and J gave up 4 bases; unmatched junction bases: 9. The CDR3 covers 15 residues. Germline V gene sequence: CDR1 SNHLY, CDR2 FYNNEI.

This chain joins TRBV2 and TRBJ1-1, with 7 positions matching TRBD1. The TCR sequence derives from a female donor with Graves disease. Sequenced material: peripheral blood mononuclear cells (PBMCs), taken when the disease was refractory, from a patient treated with antithyroid drugs. The CDR3 bases are TGTGCCAGCAGTGGTCAGGGTACAGGGGTCACTGAAGCTTTCTCT. It yields the protein CASSGQGTGVTEAFS.